Listed here are 32 T cell receptor beta chains from one sample, sequenced in a study of blood T cell repertoires in COVID-19. Method: immunoSEQ multiplex PCR; TCRdb's copy keeps in-frame clones and lacks some. Here the sample spans 150,000 or so clones, around four fifths being singletons. The sequenced sample consisted of PBMCs or T cells enriched from blood (not recorded which). All receptors come from a woman in her forties or fifties who had recovered from COVID-19.

The genes are TRBV15 and TRBJ1-1; 7 nucleotides match TRBD1. The CDR3 is made up of 13 amino acids. CDR1 and CDR2 from the germline V gene are LNHNV and YYDKDF (reference sequence). Trimming removed 6 bases from V and 3 bases from J; junction bases left unmatched: 4. This CDR3 is CATSRTGDTEAFF. For the CDR3, the DNA is TGTGCCACCAGTAGAACAGGGGACACTGAAGCTTTCTTT.

This clone showed up just a few times. The chain has TRBV12-3 or TRBV12-4 and TRBJ1-2; a weak D match, TRBD1 (6 bases). Trimming cost V 5 bases and J 3 bases, with 10 bases left between them. This CDR3 is 13 amino acids long. The CDR3 loop is CASSTQGHYGYTF. The CDR3 DNA sequence: TGTGCCAGCAGTACACAGGGTCACTATGGCTACACCTTC.

V usage is TRBV19 and J usage is TRBJ2-1; perhaps TRBD2 as D (6 bases). CDR1 and CDR2 (germline): LNHDA, SQIVND (reference sequence). V lost 7 bases and J lost 6, with 16 bases in between. The CDR3 sequence is 14 residues long. CDR3 protein: CASTQEGPFNEQFF. Here the CDR3 DNA reads TGTGCCAGTACCCAGGAGGGACCTTTCAATGAGCAGTTCTTC.

The sample holds a few counts of this clone. The rearrangement joins TRBV7-6 to TRBJ2-2; D is possibly TRBD2 (5 bases). V was pared by 5 bases and J by 7 bases, with 8 bases between. The length of the CDR3 is 12 residues. CDR1 is SGHVS and CDR2 is FNYEAQ in the germline V gene. CDR3 protein: CASSPRGGELFF. The CDR3 DNA reads TGTGCCAGCAGCCCCCGGGGCGGGGAGCTGTTTTTT.

The J gene is TRBJ2-5, the V gene TRBV6-5; D call uncertain. The germline V gene encodes CDR1 MNHEY and CDR2 SVGAGI. The CDR3 runs 14 residues. The V and J ends lost 4 bases and 0 bases respectively, with 9 bases between them. The CDR3 spells CASSSRGNQETQYF. In DNA, the CDR3 is TGTGCCAGCAGTTCCCGCGGTAACCAAGAGACCCAGTACTTC.

The chain employs TRBV5-1 and TRBJ2-6; 8 bases agree with TRBD2. The CDR3 length is 17 residues. CDR1 and CDR2 from the germline V gene are SGHRS and YFSETQ. Trimming at V came to 0 bases and at J to 2 bases, leaving 4 bases not matched to a gene. The CDR3 DNA reads as TGCGCCAGCAGCTTGGCGACGCGGGGGGCTGGGGCCAACGTCCTGACTTTC. Its translation is CASSLATRGAGANVLTF.

The chain has TRBV3-1 (or the pseudogene TRBV3-2) and TRBJ2-1, with TRBD2 matching over 7 bases. This CDR3 is built from 17 residues. From germline, CDR1 is LGHDT and CDR2 YNNKEL (reference sequence). V lost 1 base to trimming and J lost 2 bases; unmatched junction nucleotides: 8. CDR3 residues: CASSQGSSGSPYNEQFF. Written as DNA, the CDR3 is TGTGCCAGCAGCCAAGGTTCTAGCGGAAGTCCCTACAATGAGCAGTTCTTC.

The rearrangement links TRBV28 to TRBJ2-1, with D possibly being TRBD2 (6 bases). The CDR3 totals 14 residues. With 6 bases removed from V and 2 bases from J, the gap between germline ends came to 11 bases. Germline V gives CDR1 MDHEN, CDR2 SYDVKM. In DNA form, the CDR3 reads TGTGCCAGCAGGGGGACTTCCCCCTACAATGAGCAGTTCTTC. Translating it yields CASRGTSPYNEQFF.

This clone was found many times. The chain recombines TRBV2 with TRBJ1-4; D gene unclear. This CDR3 spans 12 amino acids. Germline CDR1 SNHLY, CDR2 FYNNEI. V was pared by 7 bases and J by 3 bases, with 6 bases between. CDR3 bases: TGTGCCAGCACCCCCTCTAATGAAAAACTGTTTTTT. Amino acids: CASTPSNEKLFF.

This clone has a single count. The J gene is TRBJ2-7, the V gene TRBV7-9; 7 nucleotides line up with TRBD1. The CDR3 contains 15 residues. V lost 5 bases, J lost 0 bases, and 7 bases stayed unmatched. Germline V gene sequence: CDR1 SEHNR, CDR2 FQNEAQ (reference sequence). The CDR3 sequence is CASSPRTGFSYEQYV. In DNA, the CDR3 is TGTGCCAGCAGCCCTCGGACAGGATTCTCCTACGAGCAGTACGTC.

The CDR3 region is CASSLGGLAGGSSYNEQFF. DNA of the CDR3: TGTGCCAGCAGCTTGGGGGGACTAGCGGGAGGGAGCTCCTACAATGAGCAGTTCTTC. This chain uses TRBV5-4 with TRBJ2-1; 16 nucleotides agree with TRBD2. This CDR3 region has 19 residues. The trim removed 0 bases at V and 0 bases at J, leaving 3 bases unmatched. The V gene's germline CDR1 is SGHNT and CDR2 YYREEE (reference sequence).

The chain recombines TRBV19 with TRBJ1-4, with D unclear. Germline loops: CDR1 LNHDA, CDR2 SQIVND (reference sequence). Deletions cut 6 bases from V and 5 bases from J, with 19 bases between. This CDR3 is 16 amino acids long. Here the CDR3 DNA reads TGTGCCAGTAGCCCACGCGGCGGGATAAGGAATGAAAAACTGTTTTTT. Amino acid sequence: CASSPRGGIRNEKLFF.

The chain employs TRBV5-6 and TRBJ1-3; D gene uncertain. Between the trimmed V and J ends, which lost 2 bases and 1 base, there was a span of 4 bases. Germline V gene sequence: CDR1 SGHDT, CDR2 YYEEEE. The CDR3 consists of 13 residues. The CDR3 reads CASSLQSGNTIYF. CDR3 nucleotides: TGTGCCAGCAGCTTACAATCTGGAAACACCATATATTTT.

This chain joins TRBV7-2 and TRBJ1-3, with a tentative D call TRBD1 (5 bases). The length of the CDR3 is 15 residues. CDR1 and CDR2 (germline): SGHTA, FQGNSA. Trimming stripped 4 bases from V and 1 base from J, with 11 bases between. CDR3 in amino acids: CASSWGVESGNTIYF. DNA of the CDR3: TGTGCCAGCAGCTGGGGGGTTGAGTCTGGAAACACCATATATTTT.

V is TRBV6-2 or TRBV6-3 and J is TRBJ1-1, with D uncertain. This CDR3 has 12 amino acids. Germline CDR1 MNHEY, CDR2 SVGEGT. The V gene lost 3 bases and the J gene lost 4 bases, with 6 bases spanning the gap. CDR3 region: CASSYPVTEAFF. The CDR3, as DNA: TGTGCCAGCAGTTATCCGGTCACTGAAGCTTTCTTT.

This clone was seen a single time. This chain connects TRBV7-8 to TRBJ2-3; TRBD2 matches 9 bases. CDR3 length: 15 residues. The germline gives CDR1 SGHVS, CDR2 FQNEAQ. The J segment lost 1 base and the V segment lost 4 bases, leaving 3 bases of the junction unmatched. DNA for the CDR3: TGTGCCAGCAGCTCCTTAGCGGGAGGCACAGATACGCAGTATTTT. This translates into CASSSLAGGTDTQYF.

The chain employs TRBV9 and TRBJ1-1; D is undetermined. In germline, CDR1 is SGDLS, CDR2 YYNGEE. Trimming removed 2 bases at V and 7 bases at J, with 12 bases between. There are 13 residues in the CDR3. The CDR3 DNA reads TGTGCCAGCAGCGTTAGACCAGAGCGTGAAGCTTTCTTT. Amino acid sequence: CASSVRPEREAFF.

The chain combines TRBV6-1 with TRBJ2-7; possible D gene TRBD2, 6 bases. Between the trimmed V and J ends, which lost 1 base and 0 bases, there was a span of 13 bases. This CDR3 is 16 amino acids long. Germline loops: CDR1 MNHNS, CDR2 SASEGT. The CDR3 DNA reads as TGTGCCAGCAGTGAAGGGCCGGGAGAGGGCTCCTACGAGCAGTACGTC. Translating it yields CASSEGPGEGSYEQYV.

The J gene is TRBJ2-1, the V gene TRBV6-1; TRBD1 matches 9 bases. V gave up 1 base and J gave up 7 bases; unmatched junction bases: 11. The length of the CDR3 is 17 residues. CDR1 and CDR2 from the germline V gene are MNHNS and SASEGT. The CDR3 is CASSEGIRTGEQNEQFF. The CDR3, as DNA: TGTGCCAGCAGTGAAGGCATCCGGACAGGGGAACAGAATGAGCAGTTCTTC.

The CDR3 nucleotides are TGTGCCAGCAGCCCAGCGGGAGCCTCCTACAATGAGCAGTTCTTC. This codes for CASSPAGASYNEQFF. The chain joins TRBV14 to TRBJ2-1; TRBD2 agrees at 8 bases. V was clipped by 4 bases and J by 0 bases; unmatched bases: 2. From germline, CDR1 is SGHDN and CDR2 FVKESK. The CDR3 covers 15 residues.

This sequence joins TRBV11-2 and TRBJ1-6; possibly TRBD1 for D (5 bases). V was trimmed by 0 bases and J by 7 bases, leaving 10 bases between them. The CDR3 runs 15 residues. CDR1 is SGHAT, CDR2 FQNNGV, per germline. The CDR3 DNA reads as TGTGCCAGCAGCTTAGATCAGGGTGGGAATTCACCCCTCCACTTT. Encoded protein: CASSLDQGGNSPLHF. Complete variable domain (other parts from reference TRBV11-2 and TRBJ1-6): EAGVAQSPRYKIIEKRQSVAFWCNPISGHATLYWYQQILGQGPKLLIQFQNNGVVDDSQLPKDRFSAERLKGVDSTLKIQPAKLEDSAVYLCASSLDQGGNSPLHFGNGTRLTVT.

The chain couples TRBV15 to TRBJ1-5; D is unclear. The V end lost 4 bases, the J end lost 3 bases, and 16 bases lay between the germline ends. The CDR3 runs 16 residues. Germline CDR1 and CDR2: LNHNV and YYDKDF (reference sequence). Written as DNA, the CDR3 is TGTGCCACCAGCAACCCTCGGACTGCCTTCAATCAGCCCCAGCATTTT. It translates to CATSNPRTAFNQPQHF.

Only one count was recorded for this clone. The chain couples TRBV5-1 to TRBJ2-2, with D perhaps TRBD1 (6 bases). The germline V and J ends were trimmed by 3 bases and 3 bases, with 12 bases remaining between them. Per germline, CDR1 SGHRS and CDR2 YFSETQ. The CDR3 has 15 amino acids. CDR3 bases: TGCGCCAGCAGCTCAGGGGAATTGGACACCGGGGAGCTGTTTTTT. It specifies CASSSGELDTGELFF.

The V call is TRBV3-1 (or the pseudogene TRBV3-2), the J call TRBJ2-5; TRBD1 might be the D (5 bases). V was clipped by 7 bases and J by 7 bases, with 19 bases between them. The CDR3 loop spans 14 amino acids. Germline values: CDR1 LGHDT, CDR2 YNNKEL (reference sequence). The CDR3 sequence: CASNHRSQVGTQYF. Here the CDR3 DNA reads TGTGCCAGCAACCACAGGTCCCAGGTGGGGACCCAGTACTTC.

The gene calls are TRBV6-5 and TRBJ2-5, with D uncertain. Trimming shortened V by 0 bases and J by 5 bases, and 13 bases separated the two germline ends. The germline V gene encodes CDR1 MNHEY and CDR2 SVGAGI. This CDR3 comprises 15 residues. The CDR3 nucleotides are TGTGCCAGCAGTTACTCGTCAGCGTCATGGGAGACCCAGTACTTC. This encodes CASSYSSASWETQYF.

The gene calls are TRBV4-1 and TRBJ2-3; possible D gene TRBD2, 6 bases. Germline loops: CDR1 MGHRA, CDR2 YSYEKL. V gave up 1 base and J gave up 4 bases, with 12 bases separating them. The CDR3 runs 15 residues. DNA of the CDR3: TGCGCCAGCAGCCAAGTTGGCGGGACGGCAGATACGCAGTATTTT. It yields the protein CASSQVGGTADTQYF.

V is TRBV12-5 and J is TRBJ2-6; 9 bases align to TRBD1. The length of the CDR3 is 20 residues. Germline V gene sequence: CDR1 LGHNT, CDR2 FRNRAP. J lost 2 bases, V lost 1 base, and 12 bases had no gene match. CDR3 amino acids: CASGLASLGQGRAGANVLTF. The CDR3 DNA reads as TGTGCTAGTGGTTTGGCCTCCCTGGGACAGGGCCGGGCTGGGGCCAACGTCCTGACTTTC.

The chain combines TRBV5-1 with TRBJ1-6, with a tentative D call TRBD1 (5 bases). Germline V CDR1 and CDR2: SGHRS, YFSETQ. The ends were cut back, 0 bases at V and 6 bases at J, with 16 bases in the middle. The CDR3 runs 17 residues. CDR3 amino acids: CASSLGGTGVLNSPLHF. The DNA of the CDR3 is TGCGCCAGCAGCTTGGGGGGGACTGGGGTCCTTAATTCACCCCTCCACTTT.

The CDR3 loop reads CASSWGQGDGYTF. In DNA, the CDR3 is TGTGCCAGCAGTTGGGGACAGGGAGATGGCTACACCTTC. The V call is TRBV27, the J call TRBJ1-2; TRBD1 aligns across 9 bases. The V gene's germline CDR1 is MNHEY and CDR2 SMNVEV (reference sequence). The junction had 3 bases not matched to a gene; V was cut back by 4 bases and J by 6 bases. The CDR3 consists of 13 residues.

This chain connects TRBV19 to TRBJ1-5; D uncertain. Germline lookup yields CDR1 LNHDA and CDR2 SQIVND (reference sequence). The CDR3 has 15 residues. V was shortened by 3 bases and J by 0 bases, with 9 bases between the two germline ends. CDR3 bases: TGTGCCAGTAGTATGGGCGTTAATAGCAATCAGCCCCAGCATTTT. It codes for CASSMGVNSNQPQHF.

CDR3 amino acids: CASSERDGYTF. Here the CDR3 DNA reads TGTGCCAGCAGTGAACGGGATGGCTACACCTTC. V and J are TRBV2 and TRBJ1-2; D unresolved. The V gene lost 2 bases and the J gene lost 6 bases, with 4 bases spanning the gap. This CDR3 region has 11 residues. CDR1 is SNHLY and CDR2 is FYNNEI in the germline V gene.

V and J are TRBV6-5 and TRBJ1-1; D is possibly TRBD1 (5 bases). Between the trimmed V and J ends, which lost 0 bases and 0 bases, there was a span of 8 bases. The CDR3 consists of 15 residues. The germline gives CDR1 MNHEY, CDR2 SVGAGI. CDR3 region: CASSYSDRLNTEAFF. CDR3 in DNA: TGTGCCAGCAGTTACTCAGACAGACTGAACACTGAAGCTTTCTTT.